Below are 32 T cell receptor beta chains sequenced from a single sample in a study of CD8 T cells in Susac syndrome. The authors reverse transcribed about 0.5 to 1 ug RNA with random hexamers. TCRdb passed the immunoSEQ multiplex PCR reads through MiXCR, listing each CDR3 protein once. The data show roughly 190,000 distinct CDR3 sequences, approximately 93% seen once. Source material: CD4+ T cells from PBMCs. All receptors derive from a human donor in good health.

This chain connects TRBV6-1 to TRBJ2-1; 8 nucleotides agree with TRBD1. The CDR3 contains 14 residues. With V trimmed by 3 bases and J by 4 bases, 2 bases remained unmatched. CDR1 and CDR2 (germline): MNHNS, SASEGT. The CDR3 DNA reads TGTGCCAGCAGTGATAGGACAGGGTACAATGAGCAGTTCTTC. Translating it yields CASSDRTGYNEQFF.

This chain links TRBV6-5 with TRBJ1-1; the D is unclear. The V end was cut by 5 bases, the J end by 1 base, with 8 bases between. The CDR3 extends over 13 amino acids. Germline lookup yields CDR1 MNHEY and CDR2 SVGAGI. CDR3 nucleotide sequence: TGTGCCAGCAGTGAAGGGTGGAACACTGAAGCTTTCTTT. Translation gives CASSEGWNTEAFF.

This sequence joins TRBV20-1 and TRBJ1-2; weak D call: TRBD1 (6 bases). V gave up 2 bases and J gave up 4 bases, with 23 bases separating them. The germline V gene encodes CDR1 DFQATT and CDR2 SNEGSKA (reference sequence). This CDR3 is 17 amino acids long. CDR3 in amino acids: CSARPPVVSGGLYGYTF. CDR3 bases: TGCAGTGCTAGACCGCCCGTGGTCTCGGGGGGGCTCTATGGCTACACCTTC.

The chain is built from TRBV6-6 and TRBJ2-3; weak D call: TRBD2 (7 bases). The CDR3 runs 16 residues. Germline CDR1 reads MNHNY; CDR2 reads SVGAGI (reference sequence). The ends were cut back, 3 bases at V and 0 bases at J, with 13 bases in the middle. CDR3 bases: TGTGCCAGCAGTTATGGGGGCGGGGGAAGCACAGATACGCAGTATTTT. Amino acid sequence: CASSYGGGGSTDTQYF.

For the CDR3, the DNA is TGTGCCAGCAGTTACGGGGGAGGTTGGCACTTAAGTCAGCCCCAGCATTTT. Encoded protein: CASSYGGGWHLSQPQHF. V gene TRBV6-2 or TRBV6-3 combines with J gene TRBJ1-5; perhaps TRBD1 as D (5 bases). Germline values: CDR1 MNHEY, CDR2 SVGEGT. The CDR3 has 17 residues. V was clipped by 2 bases and J by 6 bases, with 20 bases between them.

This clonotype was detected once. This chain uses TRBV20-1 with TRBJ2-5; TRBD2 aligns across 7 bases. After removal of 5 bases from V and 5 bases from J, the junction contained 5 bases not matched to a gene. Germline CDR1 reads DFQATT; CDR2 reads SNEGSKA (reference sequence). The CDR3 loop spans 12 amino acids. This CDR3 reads CSAGLDGETQYF. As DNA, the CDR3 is TGCAGTGCTGGACTAGATGGGGAGACCCAGTACTTC.

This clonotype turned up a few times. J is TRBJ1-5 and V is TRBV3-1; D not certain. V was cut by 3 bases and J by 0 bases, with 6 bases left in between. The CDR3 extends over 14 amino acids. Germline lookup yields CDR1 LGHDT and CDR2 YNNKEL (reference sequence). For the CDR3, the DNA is TGTGCCAGCAGCCAGGGCGGTAGCAATCAGCCCCAGCATTTT. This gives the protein CASSQGGSNQPQHF.

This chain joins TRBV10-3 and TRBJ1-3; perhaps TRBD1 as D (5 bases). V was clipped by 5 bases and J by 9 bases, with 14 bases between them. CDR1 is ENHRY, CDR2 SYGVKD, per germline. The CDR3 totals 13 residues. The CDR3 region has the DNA TGTGCCATCAGTCCAGGGACGGGTACCACCATATATTTT. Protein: CAISPGTGTTIYF.

Here the CDR3 reads CAWNRGLGNTIYF. CDR3 in DNA: TGTGCCTGGAACAGGGGGCTCGGAAACACCATATATTTT. The chain links TRBV30 to TRBJ1-3; 9 nucleotides line up with TRBD1. The CDR3 sequence is 13 residues long. In germline, CDR1 is GTSNPN, CDR2 SVGIG (reference sequence). The V gene end was trimmed by 4 bases and the J gene end by 4 bases; junction bases not matched to a gene: 2.

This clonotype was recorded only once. Written as DNA, the CDR3 is TGCAGCGCTAGCGACAGCCTAGAAAAACTGTTTTTT. Translation: CSASDSLEKLFF. The genes are TRBV29-1 and TRBJ1-4; tentatively, D is TRBD1 (5 bases). CDR1 and CDR2 from the germline V gene are SQVTM and ANQGSEA. This CDR3 spans 12 amino acids. V gave up 7 bases and J gave up 8 bases, with 14 bases separating them.

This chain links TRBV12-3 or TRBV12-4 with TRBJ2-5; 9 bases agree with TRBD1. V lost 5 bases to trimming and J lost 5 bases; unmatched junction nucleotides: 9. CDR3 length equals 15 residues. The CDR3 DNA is TGTGCCAGCAGTCCTTCGACAGGGGGATCGGAGACCCAGTACTTC. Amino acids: CASSPSTGGSETQYF.

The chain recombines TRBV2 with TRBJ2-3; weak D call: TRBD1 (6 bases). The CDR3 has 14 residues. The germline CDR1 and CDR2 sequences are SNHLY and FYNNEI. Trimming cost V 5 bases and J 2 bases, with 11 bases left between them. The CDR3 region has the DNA TGTGCCAGCAGTCAGGACAGAAACACAGATACGCAGTATTTT. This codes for CASSQDRNTDTQYF.

CDR3 region: CASSPDFAKNIQYF. CDR3 sequence (DNA): TGTGCCAGCAGTCCCGACTTCGCCAAAAACATTCAGTACTTC. The chain has TRBV7-9 and TRBJ2-4; D not resolved. The CDR3 consists of 14 residues. The V end was cut by 6 bases, the J end by 1 base, with 10 bases between. Germline V gene lookup returns CDR1 SEHNR and CDR2 FQNEAQ (reference sequence).

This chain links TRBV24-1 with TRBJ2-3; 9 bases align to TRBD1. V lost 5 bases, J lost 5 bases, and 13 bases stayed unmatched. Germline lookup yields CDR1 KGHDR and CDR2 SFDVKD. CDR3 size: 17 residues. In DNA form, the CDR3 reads TGTGCCACCAGTGCCAACCCGGGACAGGGCATGAGAGATACGCAGTATTTT. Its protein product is CATSANPGQGMRDTQYF.

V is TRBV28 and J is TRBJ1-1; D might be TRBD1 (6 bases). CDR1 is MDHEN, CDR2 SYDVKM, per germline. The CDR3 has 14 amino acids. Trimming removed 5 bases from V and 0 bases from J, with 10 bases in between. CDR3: CASSTRQVNTEAFF. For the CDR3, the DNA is TGTGCCAGCAGTACCCGACAGGTGAACACTGAAGCTTTCTTT.

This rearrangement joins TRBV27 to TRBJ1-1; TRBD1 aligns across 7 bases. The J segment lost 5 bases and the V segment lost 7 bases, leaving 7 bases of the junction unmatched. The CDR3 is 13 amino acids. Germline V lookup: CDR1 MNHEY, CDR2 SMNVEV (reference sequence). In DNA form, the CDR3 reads TGTGCCAGCACCGAGACAGGGAGGACTGAAGCTTTCTTT. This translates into CASTETGRTEAFF.

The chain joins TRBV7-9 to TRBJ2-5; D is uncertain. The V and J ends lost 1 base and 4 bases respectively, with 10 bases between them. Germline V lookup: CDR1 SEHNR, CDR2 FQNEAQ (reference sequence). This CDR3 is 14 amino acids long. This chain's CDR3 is CASSLVSAGETQYF. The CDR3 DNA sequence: TGTGCCAGCAGCTTAGTGAGTGCTGGAGAGACCCAGTACTTC.

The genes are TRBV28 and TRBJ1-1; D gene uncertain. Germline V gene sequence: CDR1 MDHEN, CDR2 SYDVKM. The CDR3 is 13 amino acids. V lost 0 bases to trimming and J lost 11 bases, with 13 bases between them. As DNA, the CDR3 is TGTGCCAGCAGTTTATGGGATGGTAGCTCGGCTTTCTTT. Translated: CASSLWDGSSAFF.

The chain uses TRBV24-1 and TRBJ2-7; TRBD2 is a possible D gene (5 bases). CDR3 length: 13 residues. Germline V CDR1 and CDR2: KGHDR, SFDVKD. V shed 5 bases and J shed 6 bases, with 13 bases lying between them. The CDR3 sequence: CATSGPPEGEQYF. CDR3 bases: TGTGCCACCAGTGGACCCCCCGAGGGCGAGCAGTACTTC.

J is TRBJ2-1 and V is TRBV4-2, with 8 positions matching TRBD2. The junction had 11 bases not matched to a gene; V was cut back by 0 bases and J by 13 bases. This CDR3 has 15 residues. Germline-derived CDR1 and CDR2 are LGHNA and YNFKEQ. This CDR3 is CASSQDEVEAGGQFF. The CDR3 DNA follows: TGTGCCAGCAGCCAAGATGAAGTAGAGGCGGGGGGCCAGTTCTTC.

CDR3 nucleotides: TGCAGTGCTAGAGGGGGGCCACGCTACAATGAGCAGTTCTTC. Its protein is CSARGGPRYNEQFF. This chain connects TRBV20-1 to TRBJ2-1, with a tentative D call TRBD1 (6 bases). V lost 1 base to trimming and J lost 3 bases, with 10 bases between them. Germline V gene lookup returns CDR1 DFQATT and CDR2 SNEGSKA (reference sequence). CDR3 size: 14 residues.

The CDR3, as DNA: TGCGCCAGCATCCCTGGGACAGGGGGCCTTACCGGGGAGCTGTTTTTT. The encoded protein is CASIPGTGGLTGELFF. The chain uses TRBV5-1 and TRBJ2-2, with 12 nucleotides matching TRBD1. V dropped 6 bases and J dropped 5; count of bases not matched to a gene: 8. Germline CDR1 SGHRS, CDR2 YFSETQ. The CDR3 is 16 residues long.

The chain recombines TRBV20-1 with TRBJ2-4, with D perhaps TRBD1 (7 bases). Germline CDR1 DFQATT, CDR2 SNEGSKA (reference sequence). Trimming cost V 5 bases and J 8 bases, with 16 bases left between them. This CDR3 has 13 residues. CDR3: CSAPRTGGDIQYF. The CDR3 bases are TGCAGTGCTCCACGGACAGGCGGGGACATTCAGTACTTC.

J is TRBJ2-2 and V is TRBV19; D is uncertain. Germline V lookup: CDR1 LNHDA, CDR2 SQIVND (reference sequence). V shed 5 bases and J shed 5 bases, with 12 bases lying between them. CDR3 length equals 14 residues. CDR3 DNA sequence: TGTGCCAGTAGTGACCCCGGTAGGACCGGGGAGCTGTTTTTT. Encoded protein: CASSDPGRTGELFF.

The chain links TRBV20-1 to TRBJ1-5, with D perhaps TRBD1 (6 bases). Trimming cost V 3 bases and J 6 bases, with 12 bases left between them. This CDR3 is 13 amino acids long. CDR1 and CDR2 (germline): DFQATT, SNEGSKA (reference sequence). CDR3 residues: CSARLTGIQPQHF. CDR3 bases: TGCAGTGCTAGGCTAACAGGGATTCAGCCCCAGCATTTT.

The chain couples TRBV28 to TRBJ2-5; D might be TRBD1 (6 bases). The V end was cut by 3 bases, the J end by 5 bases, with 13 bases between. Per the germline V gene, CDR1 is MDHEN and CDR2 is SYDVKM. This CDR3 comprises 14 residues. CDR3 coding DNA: TGTGCCAGCAGTTTCGACAGGCTCGGGGAGACCCAGTACTTC. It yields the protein CASSFDRLGETQYF.

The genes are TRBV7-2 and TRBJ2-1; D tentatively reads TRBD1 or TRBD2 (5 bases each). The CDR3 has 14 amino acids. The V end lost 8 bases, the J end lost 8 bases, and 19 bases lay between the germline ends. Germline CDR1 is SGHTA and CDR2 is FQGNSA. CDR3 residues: CASGTRPGADEQFF. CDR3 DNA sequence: TGTGCCAGCGGGACCCGCCCAGGTGCGGATGAGCAGTTCTTC.

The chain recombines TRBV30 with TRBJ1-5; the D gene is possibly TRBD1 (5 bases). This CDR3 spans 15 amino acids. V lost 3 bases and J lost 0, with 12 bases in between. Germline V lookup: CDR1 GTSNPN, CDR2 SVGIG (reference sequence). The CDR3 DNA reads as TGTGCCTGGAGCGCGGACATGGTTAGCAATCAGCCCCAGCATTTT. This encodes CAWSADMVSNQPQHF.

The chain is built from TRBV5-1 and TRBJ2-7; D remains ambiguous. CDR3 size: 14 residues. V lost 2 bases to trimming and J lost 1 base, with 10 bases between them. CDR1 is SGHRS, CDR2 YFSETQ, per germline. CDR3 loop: CASSLIAPSYEQYF. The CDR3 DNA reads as TGCGCCAGCAGCTTAATAGCACCTTCCTACGAGCAGTACTTC.

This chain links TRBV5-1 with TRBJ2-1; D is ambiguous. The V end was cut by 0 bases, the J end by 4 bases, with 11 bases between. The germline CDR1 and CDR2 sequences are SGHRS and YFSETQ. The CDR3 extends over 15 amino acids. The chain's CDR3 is CASSLAGRRYNEQFF. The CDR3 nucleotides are TGCGCCAGCAGCTTGGCGGGTAGGAGATACAATGAGCAGTTCTTC.

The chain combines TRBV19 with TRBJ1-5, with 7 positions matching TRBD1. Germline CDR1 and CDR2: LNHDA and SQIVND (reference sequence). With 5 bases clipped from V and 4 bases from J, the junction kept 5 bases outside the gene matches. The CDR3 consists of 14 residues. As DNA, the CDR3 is TGTGCCAGTAGTCAACTCAGGGGGAATCAGCCCCAGCATTTT. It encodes CASSQLRGNQPQHF.

CDR3 DNA sequence: TGTGCCAGCAGTCCAGAGGCCGGGGAGCTGTTTTTT. It codes for CASSPEAGELFF. The chain recombines TRBV12-3 or TRBV12-4 with TRBJ2-2, with D unclear. Between the trimmed V and J ends, which lost 5 bases and 6 bases, there was a span of 7 bases. The CDR3 length is 12 residues.